Below, 10 T cell receptor beta chains from the same sample are listed, as sequenced in a study of cytomegalovirus exposure and HLA in healthy donors. Researchers ran the PCR with 60 Vbeta and 13 Jbeta primers. The method was immunoSEQ multiplex PCR; TCRdb's version includes in-frame clones alone and lacks a portion of them. This table holds 200,000 or so clones, approximately 81% found once. The sample consisted of PBMCs. These receptors were obtained from a human donor in good health.

The chain employs TRBV2 and TRBJ2-6; 8 positions agree with TRBD1. The V gene end was trimmed by 9 bases and the J gene end by 2 bases; junction bases not matched to a gene: 3. Looked up from germline, CDR1 is SNHLY and CDR2 is FYNNEI. This CDR3 comprises 14 residues. The CDR3 loop reads CARKQGAGANVLTF. The CDR3 DNA is TGTGCCAGAAAACAGGGGGCTGGGGCCAACGTCCTGACTTTC.

The CDR3 region has the DNA TGTGCCAGCAAGTGGTGGCAGGGGAAGGACGAGCAGTACTTC. This sequence encodes CASKWWQGKDEQYF. The chain employs TRBV6-1 and TRBJ2-7; tentative D call: TRBD1 (6 bases). V was pared by 7 bases and J by 5 bases, with 18 bases between. The germline CDR1 and CDR2 sequences are MNHNS and SASEGT. CDR3 length equals 14 residues.

This sequence joins TRBV19 and TRBJ1-3; D gene uncertain. Germline assignment: CDR1 LNHDA and CDR2 SQIVND (reference sequence). V was pared by 6 bases and J by 0 bases, with 6 bases between. The CDR3 has 13 amino acids. CDR3 sequence (DNA): TGTGCCAGTAGGGTACACTCTGGAAACACCATATATTTT. Amino acid sequence: CASRVHSGNTIYF.

V and J are TRBV27 and TRBJ2-7, with 9 positions matching TRBD2. The CDR3 has 14 amino acids. Trimming removed 5 bases from V and 4 bases from J; junction bases left unmatched: 6. Per germline, CDR1 MNHEY and CDR2 SMNVEV (reference sequence). The CDR3 coding sequence is TGTGCCAGCAGTCTGCGGGAGGGAGCTTACGAGCAGTACTTC. Translating gives CASSLREGAYEQYF.

This rearrangement joins TRBV14 to TRBJ1-5; D remains unclear. Between the trimmed V and J ends, which lost 1 base and 5 bases, there was a span of 27 bases. The CDR3 sequence is 20 residues long. Germline V gene lookup returns CDR1 SGHDN and CDR2 FVKESK. CDR3 nucleotide sequence: TGTGCCAGCAGCCAAGTCCCGCTCTTGAAGAGGGCCCAACTTTATCAGCCCCAGCATTTT. Translating it yields CASSQVPLLKRAQLYQPQHF.

The chain joins TRBV18 to TRBJ2-4; 10 nucleotides agree with TRBD1. The V segment lost 0 bases and the J segment 3 bases; nucleotides outside the gene matches: 2. CDR1 and CDR2 (germline): KGHSH, LQKENI. CDR3 size: 16 residues. CDR3 coding DNA: TGTGCCAGCTCACCACCGGGACAGGGGTTCAAAAACATTCAGTACTTC. This translates into CASSPPGQGFKNIQYF.

This chain connects TRBV9 to TRBJ2-7, with 8 bases lining up with TRBD1. Trimming removed 3 bases from V and 4 bases from J; junction bases left unmatched: 9. The germline CDR1 and CDR2 sequences are SGDLS and YYNGEE. The CDR3 contains 15 residues. For the CDR3, the DNA is TGTGCCAGCAGCGCCCGAGGGCAGGGGGCGTACGAGCAGTACTTC. As protein: CASSARGQGAYEQYF.

V gene TRBV18 combines with J gene TRBJ2-7, with D possibly being TRBD2 (7 bases). The germline V gene has CDR1 KGHSH and CDR2 LQKENI. This CDR3 comprises 15 residues. V gave up 2 bases and J gave up 7 bases, with 18 bases separating them. The CDR3 is CASSPSWGRGLEQYF. The CDR3 coding sequence is TGTGCCAGCTCACCATCGTGGGGGCGGGGACTAGAGCAGTACTTC. The variable domain in full, completed from reference TRBV18 and TRBJ2-7, reads NAGVMQNPRHLVRRRGQEARLRCSPMKGHSHVYWYRQLPEEGLKFMVYLQKENIIDESGMPKERFSAEFPKEGPSILRIQQVVRGDSAAYFCASSPSWGRGLEQYFGPGTRLTVT.

In this sample, this clone turned up a few times. The V and J genes are TRBV5-1 and TRBJ2-3; D uncertain. The CDR3 is made up of 16 amino acids. Germline assignment: CDR1 SGHRS and CDR2 YFSETQ. V lost 0 bases and J lost 4, with 15 bases in between. The CDR3 DNA sequence: TGCGCCAGCAGCTTGGAGGCGAGGTTACCCGCAGATACGCAGTATTTT. This gives the protein CASSLEARLPADTQYF.

This chain joins TRBV7-6 and TRBJ2-5; 7 nucleotides agree with TRBD2. Germline trimming cut 5 bases from V and 5 bases from J; bases unmatched to any gene: 14. The germline V gene has CDR1 SGHVS and CDR2 FNYEAQ. This CDR3 spans 16 amino acids. As DNA, the CDR3 is TGTGCCAGCAGCCTCCTCCTGGCGGGAGTGGGCGAGACCCAGTACTTC. Translated: CASSLLLAGVGETQYF.